Sequencing of this T cell receptor (beta chain) was carried out in a study of OX40 agonist ivuxolimab in advanced cancers. Clones were read by immunoSEQ multiplex PCR, and TCRdb kept only the in-frame ones, dropping some. Of tens of thousands of clones listed, approximately 90% were seen once; the top ten hold 3.9%. Details on this clone: The antigen is undetermined.

The study, taken as a whole, reports: More expanded clones were seen, on average, in CD8+ T cells than in CD4+. At doses 0.1 to 3.0 mg/kg, CD4+ and CD8+ clones expanded.

There are 14 residues in the CDR3. Germline V lookup: CDR1 MNHNS, CDR2 SASEGT. V lost 10 bases and J 6 bases, leaving 21 bases between the germline ends. This specimen consisted of CD4+ or CD8+ T cells sorted from blood, obtained in a trial of the OX40 agonist ivuxolimab. The clonotype was recovered from an adult with an advanced solid tumor such as melanoma, head and neck, liver or kidney cancer. The chain employs TRBV6-1 and TRBJ1-1; D possibly corresponds to TRBD1 (6 bases). The CDR3 sequence is CATKSGGLVAEAFF. CDR3 sequence (DNA): TGTGCCACCAAGTCCGGGGGCTTAGTCGCTGAAGCTTTCTTT.